A selection of T cell receptor beta chains follows, all from one sample in a study of blood T cell repertoires in COVID-19. Using immunoSEQ multiplex PCR, the repertoire was profiled, and TCRdb retains in-frame clones only, with some absent. The table includes roughly 56,000 clones, about 85% detected once. The sample comprised peripheral blood. The receptors come from a human donor in a cohort sampled during active COVID-19. Both conserved end residues are part of each CDR3. The D gene is left open where the match is weak. Where a row states a size, it is once, few, many or the class of an expanded clone; other rows omit it.

clone_size	v_call	d_call	j_call	cdr3_nt	cdr3_aa
.	TRBV5-1	.	TRBJ2-3	TGCGCCAGCAGCTTGGCGAGCACAGGGTGGGGTACTGATACGCAGTATTTT	CASSLASTGWGTDTQYF
.	TRBV6-6	TRBD2	TRBJ2-7	TGTGCCAGCAGTCCTCCCCGTGGTAGCGGGAGTTACGACGAGCAGTACTTC	CASSPPRGSGSYDEQYF
.	TRBV18	.	TRBJ2-7	TGTGCCAGCTCACTACTGACAGACTCCTACGAGCAGTACTTC	CASSLLTDSYEQYF
.	TRBV27	TRBD2	TRBJ2-2	TGTGCCAGCAGTTTACTCTATGGGAGGGACACCGGGGAGCTGTTTTTT	CASSLLYGRDTGELFF
.	TRBV5-4	.	TRBJ2-7	TGTGCCAGCAGCCCACGAGAGACAGGTGGGGTGAGGCAGTACTTC	CASSPRETGGVRQYF
few	TRBV7-9	.	TRBJ2-7	TGTGCCAGCAGCTCCGGGAGTCTTAACGAGCAGTACTTC	CASSSGSLNEQYF
.	TRBV6-5	TRBD1	TRBJ1-1	TGTGCCAGCAGTTACCGGACAGGACTCGAAGCTTTCTTT	CASSYRTGLEAFF
.	TRBV27	TRBD1	TRBJ2-5	TGTGCCAGCAGTTTCCTCGGTACAGGGGGCTTCGAGACCCAGTACTTC	CASSFLGTGGFETQYF
.	TRBV11-3	.	TRBJ2-7	TGTGCCAGCAGGAACACTCTCCCTGACATTTTAGGAACCTACGAGCAGTACTTC	CASRNTLPDILGTYEQYF
.	TRBV3-1/TRBV3-2	TRBD2	TRBJ2-7	TGTGCCAGCAGCCAGGGTACTAGCGGCTACGAGCAGTACTTC	CASSQGTSGYEQYF
.	TRBV27	.	TRBJ2-3	TGTGCCAGCAGTTGGGACACCCACACAGATACGCAGTATTTT	CASSWDTHTDTQYF
.	TRBV4-2	.	TRBJ2-7	TGTGCCAGCAGCCAAGATCCCAGCGGCTACGAGCAGTACTTC	CASSQDPSGYEQYF
.	TRBV3-1/TRBV3-2	TRBD1	TRBJ2-7	TGTGCCAGCAGCTTCCGACAGGGGACTTCCTACGAGCAGTACTTC	CASSFRQGTSYEQYF
.	TRBV28	.	TRBJ1-1	TGTGCCAGCAGTTTGAGATCGAACACTGAAGCTTTCTTT	CASSLRSNTEAFF
.	TRBV5-6	.	TRBJ1-6	TGTGCCAGCAGCTTGCCTCCGGTATTGAGCTCCTATAATTCACCCCTCCACTTT	CASSLPPVLSSYNSPLHF
few	TRBV15	.	TRBJ2-7	TGTGCCACCGGCGGGGAGAGTAACTACGAGCAGTACTTC	CATGGESNYEQYF
.	TRBV5-1	TRBD2	TRBJ2-1	TGCGCCAGCAGCCTGACTAGCGGGAGCTATGAGCAGTTCTTC	CASSLTSGSYEQFF
.	TRBV19	.	TRBJ1-2	TGTGCCAGTACCAGACGACTTGCTAACTATGGCTACACCTTC	CASTRRLANYGYTF
once	TRBV2	TRBD1	TRBJ1-4	TGTGCCAGCAGTGAAGCGCTTCGGGGACAGGAAAAACTGTTTTTT	CASSEALRGQEKLFF
.	TRBV6-6	TRBD2	TRBJ2-2	TGTGCCAGCAGTCGACTGGGGTGGACTAGCGGGAGGGCAAACACCGGGGAGCTGTTTTTT	CASSRLGWTSGRANTGELFF
.	TRBV6-1	.	TRBJ1-5	TGTGCCAGCAATGACCCCCGAAGGACAGTTAGCAATCAGCCCCAGCATTTT	CASNDPRRTVSNQPQHF
.	TRBV6-2/TRBV6-3	.	TRBJ1-5	TGTGCCAGCAGTTACGCCCGGGGTTTTAATCAGCCCCAGCATTTT	CASSYARGFNQPQHF
.	TRBV6-5	.	TRBJ1-1	TGTGCCAGCAGTTACTCGAGGCGGGCTGAAGCTTTCTTT	CASSYSRRAEAFF
.	TRBV28	TRBD1	TRBJ2-1	TGTGCCAGCAGTTTCGTGACAGGGAGCGATGAGCAGTTCTTC	CASSFVTGSDEQFF
.	TRBV7-2	.	TRBJ2-7	TGTGCCAGCAGCTTAGGACACCTCTACGAGCAGTACTTC	CASSLGHLYEQYF
.	TRBV10-2	.	TRBJ2-7	TGCGCCAGCAGTGAGGAAGCCCCCTACGAGCAGTACTTC	CASSEEAPYEQYF
.	TRBV2	.	TRBJ2-7	TGTGCCAGCAGTAGACAGGTCTACGAGCAGTACTTC	CASSRQVYEQYF
.	TRBV6-2/TRBV6-3	.	TRBJ2-5	TGTGCCAGCAGCGCTACTAGCCCCCAAGAGACCCAGTACTTC	CASSATSPQETQYF
.	TRBV13	TRBD2	TRBJ2-7	TGTGCCAGCAGCTTAGGCCTGATAGCGGGGACTCACGAGCAGTACTTC	CASSLGLIAGTHEQYF
.	TRBV7-2	.	TRBJ2-7	TGTGCCAGCAGCTCCCTGGGGCTAGAGGACTACGAGCAGTACTTC	CASSSLGLEDYEQYF